This passage covers 9 T cell receptor beta chains from one sample sequenced in a study of blood T cell repertoires in COVID-19. Profiled with immunoSEQ multiplex PCR; TCRdb holds only in-frame clones, not every one. Of around 130,000 clones in the sample, roughly 83% are singletons; the top ten hold more than 1.4%. Sequencing was carried out using peripheral blood. The receptors were gathered from a man aged 55 to 70 with acute or convalescent COVID-19.

The count of this clone is one. The rearrangement joins TRBV19 to TRBJ1-3; D is perhaps TRBD1 (5 bases). Deletions cut 3 bases from V and 0 bases from J, with 9 bases between. The germline V gene has CDR1 LNHDA and CDR2 SQIVND (reference sequence). This CDR3 contains 15 residues. CDR3 loop: CASSIHRSSGNTIYF. The CDR3 nucleotides are TGTGCCAGTAGTATTCACAGGAGCTCTGGAAACACCATATATTTT.

The chain employs TRBV19 and TRBJ1-1; the D gene is possibly TRBD1 (6 bases). The V end lost 3 bases, the J end lost 1 base, and 15 bases lay between the germline ends. This CDR3 is built from 16 residues. Germline V gives CDR1 LNHDA, CDR2 SQIVND (reference sequence). The CDR3 DNA follows: TGTGCCAGTAGTATCAGTCAGGGGTGGAAGAACACTGAAGCTTTCTTT. Protein product: CASSISQGWKNTEAFF.

The V call is TRBV6-1, the J call TRBJ1-6; 8 bases align to TRBD1. The ends lost 1 base at V and 14 bases at J; junction bases unmatched: 10. The CDR3 has 15 residues. Germline CDR1 MNHNS, CDR2 SASEGT. CDR3 residues: CASSEEVGQAAALHF. In nucleotides, the CDR3 is TGTGCCAGCAGTGAAGAGGTGGGACAGGCCGCGGCCCTCCACTTT.

CDR3 protein: CASSLASSGGAYPDTQYF. CDR3 in DNA: TGCGCCAGCAGCTTGGCGTCTAGCGGGGGGGCCTATCCAGATACGCAGTATTTT. The genes are TRBV5-1 and TRBJ2-3, with 12 positions matching TRBD2. This CDR3 spans 18 amino acids. From germline, CDR1 is SGHRS and CDR2 YFSETQ. The V gene end was trimmed by 0 bases and the J gene end by 4 bases; junction bases not matched to a gene: 9.

This chain connects TRBV19 to TRBJ1-6, with 10 bases fitting TRBD1. Germline lookup yields CDR1 LNHDA and CDR2 SQIVND (reference sequence). Trimming at V came to 7 bases and at J to 7 bases, leaving 10 bases not matched to a gene. This CDR3 is built from 16 residues. CDR3 DNA: TGTGCCAGTAAGGATTACGGGACAGGGGAAAATTCACCCCTCCACTTT. The encoded protein is CASKDYGTGENSPLHF.

The J gene is TRBJ1-6, the V gene TRBV5-1; D remains unclear. The CDR3 is 15 residues long. Germline CDR1 and CDR2: SGHRS and YFSETQ. V was clipped by 0 bases and J by 8 bases, with 12 bases between them. Written as DNA, the CDR3 is TGCGCCAGCAGCTTGGCCACGGGGTATGATTCACCCCTCCACTTT. The encoded protein is CASSLATGYDSPLHF.

CDR3 nucleotide sequence: TGCGCCAGCAGCCCCAAACATCAGGGCGGCACCGGGGAGCTGTTTTTT. It is translated as CASSPKHQGGTGELFF. The chain employs TRBV5-1 and TRBJ2-2, with D tentatively TRBD1 (5 bases). V was cut by 4 bases and J by 4 bases, with 17 bases left in between. The CDR3 sequence is 16 residues long. CDR1 is SGHRS, CDR2 YFSETQ, per germline.

This clone was found once. V and J are TRBV19 and TRBJ2-7; tentative D call: TRBD1 (5 bases). Germline CDR1 and CDR2: LNHDA and SQIVND (reference sequence). V gave up 1 base and J gave up 5 bases, with 18 bases separating them. CDR3 length equals 16 residues. CDR3 in amino acids: CASSIGGRVSYDEQYF. In nucleotides, the CDR3 is TGTGCCAGTAGTATAGGGGGCAGGGTAAGCTATGACGAGCAGTACTTC.

The chain links TRBV7-9 to TRBJ1-2; a possible D gene is TRBD1 (6 bases). The CDR3 runs 15 residues. Trimming took 1 base from V and 3 from J, leaving 12 bases between them. From germline, CDR1 is SEHNR and CDR2 FQNEAQ (reference sequence). The CDR3 DNA sequence: TGTGCCAGCAGCTTAGGACAGGAGGATCACTATGGCTACACCTTC. It codes for CASSLGQEDHYGYTF.